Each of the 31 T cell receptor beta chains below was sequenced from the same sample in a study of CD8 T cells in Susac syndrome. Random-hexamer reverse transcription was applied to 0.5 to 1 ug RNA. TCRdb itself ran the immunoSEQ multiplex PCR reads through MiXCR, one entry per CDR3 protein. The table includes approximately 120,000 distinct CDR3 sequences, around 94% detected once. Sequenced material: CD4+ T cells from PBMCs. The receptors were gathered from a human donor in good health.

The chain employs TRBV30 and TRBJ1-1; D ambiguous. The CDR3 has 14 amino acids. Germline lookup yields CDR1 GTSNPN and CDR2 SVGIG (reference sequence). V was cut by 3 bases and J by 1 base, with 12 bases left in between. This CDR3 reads CAWSHSKSNTEAFF. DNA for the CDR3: TGTGCCTGGAGCCATTCCAAGTCGAACACTGAAGCTTTCTTT. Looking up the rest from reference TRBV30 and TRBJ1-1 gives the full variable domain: SQTIHQWPATLVQPVGSPLSLECTVEGTSNPNLYWYRQAAGRGLQLLFYSVGIGQISSEVPQNLSASRPQDRQFILSSKKLLLSDSGFYLCAWSHSKSNTEAFFGQGTRLTVV.

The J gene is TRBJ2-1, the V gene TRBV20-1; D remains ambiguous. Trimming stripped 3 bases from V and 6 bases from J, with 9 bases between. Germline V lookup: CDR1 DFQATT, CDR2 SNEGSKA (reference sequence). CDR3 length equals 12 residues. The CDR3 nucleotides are TGCAGTGCTAGTTCCGCATTCAATGAGCAGTTCTTC. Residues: CSASSAFNEQFF.

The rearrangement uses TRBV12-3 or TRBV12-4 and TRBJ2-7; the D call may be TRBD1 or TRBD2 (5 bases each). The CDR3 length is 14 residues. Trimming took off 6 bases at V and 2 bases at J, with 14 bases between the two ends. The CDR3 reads CASRHGTVTYEQYF. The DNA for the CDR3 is TGTGCCAGCAGACATGGGACGGTTACCTACGAGCAGTACTTC.

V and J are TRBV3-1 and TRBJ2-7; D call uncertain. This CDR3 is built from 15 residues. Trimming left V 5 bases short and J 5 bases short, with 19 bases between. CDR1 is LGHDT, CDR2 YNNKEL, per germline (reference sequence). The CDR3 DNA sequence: TGTGCCAGCAGCGAAGTTACTAAGCAGGCGAACGAGCAGTACTTC. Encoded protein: CASSEVTKQANEQYF.

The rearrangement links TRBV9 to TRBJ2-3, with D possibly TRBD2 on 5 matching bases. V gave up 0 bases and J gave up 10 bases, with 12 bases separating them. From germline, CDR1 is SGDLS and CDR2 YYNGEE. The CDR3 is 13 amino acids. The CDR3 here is CASSVVSVEAQYF. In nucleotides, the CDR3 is TGTGCCAGCAGCGTAGTGTCAGTGGAGGCGCAGTATTTT. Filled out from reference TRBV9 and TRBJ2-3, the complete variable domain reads DSGVTQTPKHLITATGQRVTLRCSPRSGDLSVYWYQQSLDQGLQFLIQYYNGEERAKGNILERFSAQQFPDLHSELNLSSLELGDSALYFCASSVVSVEAQYFGPGTRLTVL.

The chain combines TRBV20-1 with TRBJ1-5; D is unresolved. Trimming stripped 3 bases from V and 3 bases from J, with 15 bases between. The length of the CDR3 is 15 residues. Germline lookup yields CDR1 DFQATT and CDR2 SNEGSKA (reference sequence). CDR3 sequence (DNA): TGCAGTGCTAGTGGCAGCCCGCGGGTCAATCAGCCCCAGCATTTT. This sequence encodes CSASGSPRVNQPQHF.

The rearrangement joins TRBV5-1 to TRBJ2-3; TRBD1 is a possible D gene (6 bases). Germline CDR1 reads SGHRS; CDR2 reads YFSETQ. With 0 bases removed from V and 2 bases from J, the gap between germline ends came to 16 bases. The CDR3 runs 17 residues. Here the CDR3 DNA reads TGCGCCAGCAGCTTGGCGGGTGGGGACATGTTCACAGATACGCAGTATTTT. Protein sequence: CASSLAGGDMFTDTQYF.

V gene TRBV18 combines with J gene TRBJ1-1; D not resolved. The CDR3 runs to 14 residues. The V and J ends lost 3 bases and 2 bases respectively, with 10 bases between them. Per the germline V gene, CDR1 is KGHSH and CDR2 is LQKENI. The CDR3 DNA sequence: TGTGCCAGCTCACCCCTGGCGGCTAACACTGAAGCTTTCTTT. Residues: CASSPLAANTEAFF.

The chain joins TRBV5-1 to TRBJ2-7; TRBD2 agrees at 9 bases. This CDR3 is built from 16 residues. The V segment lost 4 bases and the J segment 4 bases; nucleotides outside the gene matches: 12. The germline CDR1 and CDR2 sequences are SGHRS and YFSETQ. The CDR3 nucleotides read TGCGCCAGCAGCCCGTCGGCGGGAGGGCGGGGATACGAGCAGTACTTC. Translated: CASSPSAGGRGYEQYF. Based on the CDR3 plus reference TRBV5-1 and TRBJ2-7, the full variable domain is KAGVTQTPRYLIKTRGQQVTLSCSPISGHRSVSWYQQTPGQGLQFLFEYFSETQRNKGNFPGRFSGRQFSNSRSEMNVSTLELGDSALYLCASSPSAGGRGYEQYFGPGTRLTVT.

The CDR3 spells CASSSRLAGYNEQFF. For the CDR3, the DNA is TGTGCCAGCAGTTCGCGACTAGCGGGTTACAATGAGCAGTTCTTC. The chain has TRBV28 and TRBJ2-1; 10 positions agree with TRBD2. V trimming: 4 bases; J trimming: 4 bases; junction bases outside the gene matches: 4. The germline gives CDR1 MDHEN, CDR2 SYDVKM. CDR3 length equals 15 residues.

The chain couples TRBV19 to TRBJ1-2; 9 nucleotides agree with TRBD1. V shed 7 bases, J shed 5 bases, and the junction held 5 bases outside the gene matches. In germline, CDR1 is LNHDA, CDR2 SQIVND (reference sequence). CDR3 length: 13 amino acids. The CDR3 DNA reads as TGTGCCAGTACTGGGACAGGGACTTATGGCTACACCTTC. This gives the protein CASTGTGTYGYTF. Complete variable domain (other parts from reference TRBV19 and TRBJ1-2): DGGITQSPKYLFRKEGQNVTLSCEQNLNHDAMYWYRQDPGQGLRLIYYSQIVNDFQKGDIAEGYSVSREKKESFPLTVTSAQKNPTAFYLCASTGTGTYGYTFGSGTRLTVV.

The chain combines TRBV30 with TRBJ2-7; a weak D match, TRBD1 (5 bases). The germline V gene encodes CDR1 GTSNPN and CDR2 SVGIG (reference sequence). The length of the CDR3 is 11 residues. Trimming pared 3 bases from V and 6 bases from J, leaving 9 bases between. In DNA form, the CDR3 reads TGTGCCTGGAGCGCAGGGATCGAGCAGTACTTC. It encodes CAWSAGIEQYF.

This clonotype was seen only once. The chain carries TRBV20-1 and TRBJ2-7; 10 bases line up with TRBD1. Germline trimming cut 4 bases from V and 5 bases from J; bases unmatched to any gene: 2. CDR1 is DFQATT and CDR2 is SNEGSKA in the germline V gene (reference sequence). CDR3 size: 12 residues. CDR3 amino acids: CSATGQGHEQYF. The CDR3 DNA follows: TGCAGTGCTACGGGACAGGGGCACGAGCAGTACTTC.

The CDR3 loop is CATRSGNTDTQYF. The CDR3 coding sequence is TGTGCCACCAGAAGTGGCAACACAGATACGCAGTATTTT. The gene calls are TRBV15 and TRBJ2-3; the D is unclear. Trimming took off 6 bases at V and 2 bases at J, with 9 bases between the two ends. CDR1 is LNHNV and CDR2 is YYDKDF in the germline V gene (reference sequence). This CDR3 has 13 residues.

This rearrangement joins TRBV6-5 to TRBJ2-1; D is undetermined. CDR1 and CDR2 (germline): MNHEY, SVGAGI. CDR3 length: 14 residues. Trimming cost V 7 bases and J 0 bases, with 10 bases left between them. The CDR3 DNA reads TGTGCCAGCATCGCGCGGACCTCCTACAATGAGCAGTTCTTC. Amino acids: CASIARTSYNEQFF.

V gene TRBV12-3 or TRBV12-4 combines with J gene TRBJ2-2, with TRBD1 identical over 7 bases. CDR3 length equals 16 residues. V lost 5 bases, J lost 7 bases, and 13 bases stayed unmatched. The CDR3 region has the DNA TGTGCCAGCAGTCCAGACAGGGCGGACCACGGCGGGGAGCTGTTTTTT. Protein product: CASSPDRADHGGELFF.

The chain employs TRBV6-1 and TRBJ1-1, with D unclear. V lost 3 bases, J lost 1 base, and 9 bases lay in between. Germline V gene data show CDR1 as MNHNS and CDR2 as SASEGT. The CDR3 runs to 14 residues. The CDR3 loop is CASSDSQPNTEAFF. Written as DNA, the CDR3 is TGTGCCAGCAGTGATAGTCAGCCGAACACTGAAGCTTTCTTT.

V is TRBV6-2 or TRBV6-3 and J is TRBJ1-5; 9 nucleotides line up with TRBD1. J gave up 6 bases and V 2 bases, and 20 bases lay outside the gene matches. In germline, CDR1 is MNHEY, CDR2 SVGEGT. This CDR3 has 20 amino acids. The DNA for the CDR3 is TGTGCCAGCAGTTACATGTCCACCGGGACAGGGAGTATTACTGGTCAGCCCCAGCATTTT. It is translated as CASSYMSTGTGSITGQPQHF.

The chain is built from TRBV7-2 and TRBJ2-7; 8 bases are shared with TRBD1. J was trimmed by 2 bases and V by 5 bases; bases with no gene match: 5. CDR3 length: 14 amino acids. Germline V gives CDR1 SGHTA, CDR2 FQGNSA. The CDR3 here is CASSVDRATYEQYF. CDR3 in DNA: TGTGCCAGCAGCGTGGACAGGGCTACCTACGAGCAGTACTTC.

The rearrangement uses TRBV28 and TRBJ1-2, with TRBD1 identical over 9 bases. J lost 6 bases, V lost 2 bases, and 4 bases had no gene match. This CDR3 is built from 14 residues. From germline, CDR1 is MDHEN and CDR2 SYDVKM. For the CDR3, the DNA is TGTGCCAGCAGTTTAGCACAGGGGGCAGATGGCTACACCTTC. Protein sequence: CASSLAQGADGYTF.

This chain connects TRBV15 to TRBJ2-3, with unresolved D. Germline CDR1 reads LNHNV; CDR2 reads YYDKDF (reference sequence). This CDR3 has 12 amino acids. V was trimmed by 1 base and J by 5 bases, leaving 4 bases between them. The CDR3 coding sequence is TGTGCCACCAGCAGAGCGAGAGATACGCAGTATTTT. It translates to CATSRARDTQYF. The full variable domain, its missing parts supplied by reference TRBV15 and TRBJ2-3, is DAMVIQNPRYQVTQFGKPVTLSCSQTLNHNVMYWYQQKSSQAPKLLFHYYDKDFNNEADTPDNFQSRRPNTSFCFLDIRSPGLGDTAMYLCATSRARDTQYFGPGTRLTVL.

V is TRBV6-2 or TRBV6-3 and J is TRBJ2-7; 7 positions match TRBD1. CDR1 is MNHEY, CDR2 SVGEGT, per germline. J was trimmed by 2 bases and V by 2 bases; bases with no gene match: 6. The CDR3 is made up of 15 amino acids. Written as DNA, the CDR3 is TGTGCCAGCAGTTACCCCGGGACAGCGACCTACGAGCAGTACTTC. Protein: CASSYPGTATYEQYF.

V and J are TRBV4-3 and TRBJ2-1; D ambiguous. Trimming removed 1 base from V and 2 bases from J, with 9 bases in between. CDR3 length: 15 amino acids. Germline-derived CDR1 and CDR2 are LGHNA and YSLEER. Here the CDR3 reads CASSQVVSTYNEQFF. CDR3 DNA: TGCGCCAGCAGCCAAGTAGTTTCTACCTACAATGAGCAGTTCTTC.

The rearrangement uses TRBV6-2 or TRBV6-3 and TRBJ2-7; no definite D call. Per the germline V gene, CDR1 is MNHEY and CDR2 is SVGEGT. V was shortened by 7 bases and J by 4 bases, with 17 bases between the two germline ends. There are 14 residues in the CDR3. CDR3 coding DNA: TGTGCCAGCAAGGGTAGAGCGTTCCGTTACGAGCAGTACTTC. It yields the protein CASKGRAFRYEQYF.

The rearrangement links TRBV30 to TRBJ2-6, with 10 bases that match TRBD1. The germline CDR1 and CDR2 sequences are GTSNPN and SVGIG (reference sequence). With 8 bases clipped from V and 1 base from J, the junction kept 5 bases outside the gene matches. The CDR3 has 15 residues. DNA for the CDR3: TGTGCCCGGACAGGGGGGATATCTGGGGCCAACGTCCTGACTTTC. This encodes CARTGGISGANVLTF.

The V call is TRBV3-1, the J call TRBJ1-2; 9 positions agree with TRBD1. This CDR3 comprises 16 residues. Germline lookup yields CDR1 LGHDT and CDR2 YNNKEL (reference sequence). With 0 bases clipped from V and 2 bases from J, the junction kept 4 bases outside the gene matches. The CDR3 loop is CASSQEWGQGNYGYTF. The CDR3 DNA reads TGTGCCAGCAGCCAAGAATGGGGACAGGGCAACTATGGCTACACCTTC.

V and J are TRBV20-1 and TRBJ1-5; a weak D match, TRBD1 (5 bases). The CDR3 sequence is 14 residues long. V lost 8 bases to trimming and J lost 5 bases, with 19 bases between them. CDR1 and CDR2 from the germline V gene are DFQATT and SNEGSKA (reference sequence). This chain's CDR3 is CSTSGRLGDQPQHF. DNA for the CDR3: TGCAGTACCTCGGGACGGCTTGGGGATCAGCCCCAGCATTTT.

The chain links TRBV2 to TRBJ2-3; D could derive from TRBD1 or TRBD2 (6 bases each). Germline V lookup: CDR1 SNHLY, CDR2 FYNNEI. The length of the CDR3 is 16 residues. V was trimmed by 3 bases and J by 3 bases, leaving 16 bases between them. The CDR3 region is CASSDGRKGGTDTQYF. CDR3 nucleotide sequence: TGTGCCAGCAGTGACGGTAGGAAAGGGGGGACAGATACGCAGTATTTT. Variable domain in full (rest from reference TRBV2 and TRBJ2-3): EPEVTQTPSHQVTQMGQEVILRCVPISNHLYFYWYRQILGQKVEFLVSFYNNEISEKSEIFDDQFSVERPDGSNFTLKIRSTKLEDSAMYFCASSDGRKGGTDTQYFGPGTRLTVL.

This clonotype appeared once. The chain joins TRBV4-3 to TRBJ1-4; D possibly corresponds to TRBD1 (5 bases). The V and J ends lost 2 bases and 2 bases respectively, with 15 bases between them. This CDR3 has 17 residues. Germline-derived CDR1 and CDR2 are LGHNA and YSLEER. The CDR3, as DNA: TGCGCCAGCAGCCAACCCCCGTGGGGCAAGACTAATGAAAAACTGTTTTTT. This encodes CASSQPPWGKTNEKLFF.

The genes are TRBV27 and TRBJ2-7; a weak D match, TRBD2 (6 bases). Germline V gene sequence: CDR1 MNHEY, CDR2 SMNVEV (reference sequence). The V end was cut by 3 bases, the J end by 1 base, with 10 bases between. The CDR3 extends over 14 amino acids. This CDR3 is CASSFSAGSYEQYF. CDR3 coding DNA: TGTGCCAGCAGTTTCTCGGCGGGGTCCTACGAGCAGTACTTC.

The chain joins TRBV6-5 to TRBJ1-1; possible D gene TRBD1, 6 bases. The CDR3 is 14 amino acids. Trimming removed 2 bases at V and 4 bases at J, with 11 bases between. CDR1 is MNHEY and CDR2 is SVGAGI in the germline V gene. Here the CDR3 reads CASSYRGAGTEAFF. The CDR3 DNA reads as TGTGCCAGCAGTTACCGGGGGGCTGGCACTGAAGCTTTCTTT.